This T cell receptor beta chain was sequenced during a study of blood T cell repertoires in COVID-19. The germline CDR1 and CDR2 sequences are SGHRS and YFSETQ. V lost 4 bases to trimming and J lost 2 bases; unmatched junction nucleotides: 2. This CDR3 spans 13 amino acids. Libraries were prepared by immunoSEQ multiplex PCR; TCRdb keeps only in-frame clonotypes and omits some of them. The sample has 240,000 or so clones; approximately 86% are singletons. This TCR was sampled from a woman aged 30 to 39 with acute or convalescent COVID-19. Material: peripheral blood. This chain uses TRBV5-1 with TRBJ2-5, with 7 bases fitting TRBD1. The CDR3, as DNA: TGCGCCAGCAGCCCGGGACAGCAAGAGACCCAGTACTTC. Residues: CASSPGQQETQYF.